A selection of T cell receptor beta chains follows, all from one sample in a study of blood T cells in healthy people across ages. TCRdb ran MiXCR on the 5' RACE reads and lists one entry per CDR3 protein. The data show approximately 730,000 distinct CDR3 sequences, with more than 40% seen just once and 20% to 25% held by the top ten. The sequencing sample was made of blood. Source of these receptors: an older woman in good health. The CDR3 runs from the conserved cysteine through the conserved F or W. D genes are given only for firm matches. Some rows mark clone size as missing; the rest say once, few, many or name a class of expanded clone.

j_call v_call clone_size d_call cdr3_nt cdr3_aa
TRBJ1-1 TRBV3-1 NA NA TGTGCCAGCAGCCTCCGGACAGATGGGACTGAAGCTTTCTTT CASSLRTDGTEAFF
TRBJ2-7 TRBV5-1 once NA TGCGCCAGCAGCTTGGAAGGCCCTAACTCCTACAATGAGCAGTACTTC CASSLEGPNSYNEQYF
TRBJ1-5 TRBV4-3 NA TRBD1 TGCGCCAGCAGCCAAGTTGGGACAGGCGGACCCCAGCATTTT CASSQVGTGGPQHF
TRBJ2-1 TRBV4-3 many NA TGCGCCAGCAGCCAACTAGCTCTGGGATTCGATGAGCAGTTCTTC CASSQLALGFDEQFF
TRBJ2-3 TRBV5-6 few TRBD2 TGTGCCAGCAGCTCGGGACTAGTCAGCACAGATACGCAGTATTTT CASSSGLVSTDTQYF
TRBJ2-5 TRBV5-1 NA TRBD1 TGCGCCAGCAGCTTGGAGTTCCAAGGGACAGGGCGCGAGACCCAGTACTTC CASSLEFQGTGRETQYF
TRBJ2-7 TRBV20-1 many NA TGCAGTGCTTACCGGGACACCACCTACGAGCAGTACTTC CSAYRDTTYEQYF
TRBJ2-1 TRBV27 few TRBD2 TGTGCCAGCAAGGTTGCGGGGGGTAGGTCCTACAATGAGCAGTTCTTC CASKVAGGRSYNEQFF
TRBJ2-4 TRBV20-1 few NA TGCAGTGCTATGGAACCCCTAGCCAAAAACATTCAGTACTTC CSAMEPLAKNIQYF
TRBJ1-5 TRBV7-2 NA NA TGTGCCAGCAGCTTAACACCAGATAACAATCAGCCCCAGCATTTT CASSLTPDNNQPQHF
TRBJ2-2 TRBV12-3/TRBV12-4 NA TRBD2 TGTGCCAGCAGTTATGGACTAGCGGGGTACGCCGGGGAGCTGTTTTTT CASSYGLAGYAGELFF
TRBJ2-5 TRBV11-2 once NA TGTGCCAGCAGCTTAGCTGCATCATCGCGGGAGACCCAGTACTTC CASSLAASSRETQYF
TRBJ2-1 TRBV5-1 NA TRBD2 TGCGACAGCAGCTCCGGGACTAGCGCCGTCCTGCCGCAGTTCTTC CDSSSGTSAVLPQFF
TRBJ2-3 TRBV20-1 NA TRBD2 TGCAGTGTCCCTAGCGGGGGATCAGATACGCAGTATTTT CSVPSGGSDTQYF
TRBJ2-3 TRBV27 NA NA TGTGCCAGCAGTCCGCGACTAGTCGGAGATACGCAGTATTTT CASSPRLVGDTQYF
TRBJ2-7 TRBV4-2 many NA TGTGCCAGCAGCCAAGATGGTGTACCCCCATACGAGCAGTACTTC CASSQDGVPPYEQYF
TRBJ1-1 TRBV6-1 few NA TGTGCCAGCAGTGAATTTAAGGGGGAAGCTTTCTTT CASSEFKGEAFF
TRBJ2-1 TRBV14 NA NA TGTGCCAGCAGCCAAGTCCAGGATATTTACAATGAGCAGTTCTTC CASSQVQDIYNEQFF
TRBJ2-5 TRBV20-1 few TRBD1 TGCAGTTGGGACAGGGGTTTAGAGACCCAGTACTTC CSWDRGLETQYF
TRBJ1-4 TRBV27 NA NA TGTGCCAGCAGTTTATCGCCGGGGACTAATGAAAAACTGTTTTTT CASSLSPGTNEKLFF
TRBJ2-4 TRBV7-2 few NA TGTGCCAGCAGCTCTTACGGACAATTTGGGGATCAGTACTTC CASSSYGQFGDQYF
TRBJ2-1 TRBV12-3/TRBV12-4 NA TRBD2 TGTGCCAGCAGTCCCGGTTCGCGGGGGGTCTACAATGAGCAGTTCTTC CASSPGSRGVYNEQFF
TRBJ2-3 TRBV27 NA NA TGTGCCAGCAGTTTTGGGACTCGCACAGATACGCAGTATTTT CASSFGTRTDTQYF
TRBJ2-7 TRBV12-3/TRBV12-4 NA NA TGTGCCAGCAGTTTAGGCGGCAATAGCGAGCAGTACTTC CASSLGGNSEQYF
TRBJ2-5 TRBV6-1 NA NA TGTGCCAGCAGTGAATCTAGCAGGGGACAAGAGACCCAGTACTTC CASSESSRGQETQYF
TRBJ1-4 TRBV3-1 NA NA TGTGCCAGCAGCCAAGAGGGTTCGGGGAGTAATGAAAAACTGTTTTTT CASSQEGSGSNEKLFF
TRBJ2-7 TRBV7-9 once NA TGTGCCATAACTAGGGACAATGAGCAGTACTTC CAITRDNEQYF
TRBJ2-7 TRBV6-2/TRBV6-3 few NA TGTGCCAGCAAGAGACAGGAGTACTACGAGCAGTACTTC CASKRQEYYEQYF